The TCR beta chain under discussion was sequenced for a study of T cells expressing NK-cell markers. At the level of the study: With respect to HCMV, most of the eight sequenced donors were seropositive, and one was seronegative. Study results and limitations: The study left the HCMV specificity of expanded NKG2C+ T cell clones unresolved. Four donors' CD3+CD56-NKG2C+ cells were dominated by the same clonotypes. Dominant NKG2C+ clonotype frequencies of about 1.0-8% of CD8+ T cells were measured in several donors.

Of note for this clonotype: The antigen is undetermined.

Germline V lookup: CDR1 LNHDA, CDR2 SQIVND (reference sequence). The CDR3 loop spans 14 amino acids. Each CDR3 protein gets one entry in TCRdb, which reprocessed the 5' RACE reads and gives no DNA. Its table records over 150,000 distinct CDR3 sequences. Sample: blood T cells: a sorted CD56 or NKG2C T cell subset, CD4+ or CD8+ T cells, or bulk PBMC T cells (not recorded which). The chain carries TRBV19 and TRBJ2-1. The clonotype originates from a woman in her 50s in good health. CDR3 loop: CASSIVSSGHEQFF.